The entry below describes one T cell receptor beta chain. The sample originates from a study of blood T cell repertoires in COVID-19. The authors' processing: Reference gene primer amplification yielded estimated nucleated cell counts. Sequenced by immunoSEQ multiplex PCR; TCRdb stores in-frame clones only, minus some. That table is the source of V, J and clone size, and D and trimming were worked out from the DNA. The profile shows some 320,000 clones, about 90% of them singletons. J lost 7 bases, V lost 10 bases, and 10 bases had no gene match. In germline, CDR1 is ENHRY, CDR2 SYGVKD. This CDR3 contains 12 residues.

The J gene is TRBJ2-7, the V gene TRBV10-3, with 7 positions matching TRBD1. The material sequenced was peripheral blood. The TCR originated in a woman in her fifties or sixties who had recovered from COVID-19. The CDR3 here is CATVDRAREQYF. Written as DNA, the CDR3 is TGTGCCACTGTTGACAGGGCCCGGGAGCAGTACTTC.